This entry lists 10 T cell receptor beta chains sequenced from one sample in a study of blood T cell repertoires in COVID-19. The method was immunoSEQ multiplex PCR; TCRdb's version includes in-frame clones alone and lacks a portion of them. The sample shows roughly 330,000 clones, 65% to 85% of them seen only once. Sequencing input: peripheral blood. The source of these receptors is a woman between 45 and 60 years old with acute or convalescent COVID-19.

V is TRBV10-3 and J is TRBJ2-5, with 9 nucleotides matching TRBD2. V was pared by 2 bases and J by 5 bases, with 12 bases of the junction left unmatched. Germline assignment: CDR1 ENHRY and CDR2 SYGVKD. The CDR3 contains 17 residues. The CDR3 protein is CAISELELAGIRETQYF. The CDR3 coding sequence is TGTGCCATCAGTGAGCTCGAGCTAGCGGGAATAAGGGAGACCCAGTACTTC.

The rearrangement joins TRBV6-5 to TRBJ2-1; 11 nucleotides align to TRBD1. The CDR3 runs to 15 residues. Trimming removed 6 bases from V and 6 bases from J; junction bases left unmatched: 7. The germline CDR1 and CDR2 sequences are MNHEY and SVGAGI. CDR3: CASSRTGTGGNEQFF. CDR3 coding DNA: TGTGCCAGCAGCCGGACCGGGACAGGGGGCAATGAGCAGTTCTTC.

The chain joins TRBV3-1 (or the pseudogene TRBV3-2) to TRBJ1-6; no clear D gene. The germline CDR1 and CDR2 sequences are LGHDT and YNNKEL (reference sequence). Trimming left V 4 bases short and J 7 bases short, with 8 bases between. This CDR3 is 13 amino acids long. CDR3 protein: CASSLSSNSPLHF. In DNA, the CDR3 is TGTGCCAGCAGCCTATCCTCCAATTCACCCCTCCACTTT.

The rearrangement links TRBV5-4 to TRBJ1-2; D remains unclear. Germline lookup yields CDR1 SGHNT and CDR2 YYREEE (reference sequence). V lost 4 bases, J lost 4 bases, and 8 bases lay in between. The CDR3 is made up of 12 amino acids. DNA of the CDR3: TGTGCCAGCAGCATAGACATCTATGGCTACACCTTC. Protein sequence: CASSIDIYGYTF.

V and J are TRBV3-1 (or the pseudogene TRBV3-2) and TRBJ1-1; TRBD1 agrees at 8 bases. With V trimmed by 1 base and J by 4 bases, 11 bases remained unmatched. Germline-derived CDR1 and CDR2 are LGHDT and YNNKEL (reference sequence). The CDR3 loop spans 17 amino acids. DNA for the CDR3: TGTGCCAGCAGCCAAGGCTCGACAGGGGAAAGAACCACTGAAGCTTTCTTT. Translated, it gives CASSQGSTGERTTEAFF.

The CDR3 DNA follows: TGTGCCAGCAGCTACAGGAGGGCGGAGACCCAGTACTTC. As protein: CASSYRRAETQYF. The chain couples TRBV11-1 to TRBJ2-5, with D possibly TRBD2 on 6 matching bases. V lost 4 bases to trimming and J lost 5 bases, with 11 bases between them. The length of the CDR3 is 13 residues. Germline V gene sequence: CDR1 SGHAT, CDR2 FQDESV (reference sequence).

The chain is built from TRBV30 and TRBJ1-2; 10 positions agree with TRBD1. The ends lost 0 bases at V and 4 bases at J; junction bases unmatched: 8. CDR3 size: 16 residues. Per the germline V gene, CDR1 is GTSNPN and CDR2 is SVGIG (reference sequence). The CDR3 protein is CAWSVSDRGRRYGYTF. The DNA for the CDR3 is TGTGCCTGGAGTGTAAGTGACAGGGGGCGCCGCTATGGCTACACCTTC.

This clone was seen at least ten times. V and J are TRBV2 and TRBJ2-7, with D possibly being TRBD1 (6 bases). The V end lost 5 bases, the J end lost 3 bases, and 11 bases lay between the germline ends. Germline CDR1 SNHLY, CDR2 FYNNEI. The CDR3 runs to 13 residues. CDR3 residues: CASSINRDYEQYF. As DNA, the CDR3 is TGTGCCAGCAGTATCAACAGGGACTACGAGCAGTACTTC.

The chain joins TRBV18 to TRBJ1-1, with D possibly TRBD1 on 6 matching bases. V lost 5 bases, J lost 5 bases, and 21 bases lay in between. Looked up from germline, CDR1 is KGHSH and CDR2 is LQKENI. The CDR3 is 16 residues long. The CDR3 region has the DNA TGTGCCAGCTCATCGTTGACGGGGGGGGCTAGGACTGAAGCTTTCTTT. This encodes CASSSLTGGARTEAFF.

The chain combines TRBV6-5 with TRBJ1-1; D may be TRBD1 (5 bases). This CDR3 has 11 residues. Germline assignment: CDR1 MNHEY and CDR2 SVGAGI. V was pared by 7 bases and J by 10 bases, with 13 bases between. Written as DNA, the CDR3 is TGTGCCAGCACACGGGCGGGGGGAGCTTTCTTT. The encoded protein is CASTRAGGAFF.